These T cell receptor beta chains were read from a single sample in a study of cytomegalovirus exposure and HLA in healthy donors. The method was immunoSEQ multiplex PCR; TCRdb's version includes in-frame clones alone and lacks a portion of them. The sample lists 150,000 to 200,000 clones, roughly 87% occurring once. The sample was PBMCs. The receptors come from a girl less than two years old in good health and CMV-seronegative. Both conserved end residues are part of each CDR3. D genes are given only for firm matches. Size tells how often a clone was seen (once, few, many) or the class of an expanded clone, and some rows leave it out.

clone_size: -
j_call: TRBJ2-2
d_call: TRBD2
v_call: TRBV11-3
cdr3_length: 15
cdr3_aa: CASSTLAGKDGELFF
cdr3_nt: TGTGCCAGCAGCACACTAGCGGGTAAGGACGGGGAGCTGTTTTTT

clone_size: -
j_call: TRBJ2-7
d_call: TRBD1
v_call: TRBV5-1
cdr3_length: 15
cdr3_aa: CASSLAPTGRDEQYF
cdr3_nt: TGCGCCAGCAGCTTGGCCCCGACAGGGCGTGACGAGCAGTACTTC

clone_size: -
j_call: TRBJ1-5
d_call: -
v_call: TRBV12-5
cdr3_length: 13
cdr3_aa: CASGSGVNQPQHF
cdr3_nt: TGTGCTAGTGGCTCAGGGGTTAATCAGCCCCAGCATTTT

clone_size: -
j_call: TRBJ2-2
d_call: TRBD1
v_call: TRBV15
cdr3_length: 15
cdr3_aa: CATSRRTGVTGELFF
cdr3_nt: TGTGCCACCAGCCGGCGGACAGGGGTCACCGGGGAGCTGTTTTTT

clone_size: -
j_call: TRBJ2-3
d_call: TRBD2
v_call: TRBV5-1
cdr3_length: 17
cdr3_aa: CASSLPRQRGGTDTQYF
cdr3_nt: TGCGCCAGCAGCTTACCCCGGCAGCGGGGAGGCACAGATACGCAGTATTTT

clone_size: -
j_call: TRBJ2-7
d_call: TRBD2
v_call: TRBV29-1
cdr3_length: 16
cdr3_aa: CSVDGLAGGSSYEQYF
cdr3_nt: TGCAGCGTTGATGGCCTAGCGGGGGGGTCCTCCTACGAGCAGTACTTC

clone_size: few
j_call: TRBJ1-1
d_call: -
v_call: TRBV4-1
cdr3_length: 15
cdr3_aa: CASSRYRSESTEAFF
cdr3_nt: TGCGCCAGCAGCCGGTACAGGTCCGAAAGCACTGAAGCTTTCTTT

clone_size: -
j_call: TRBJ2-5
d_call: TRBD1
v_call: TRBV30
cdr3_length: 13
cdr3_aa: CAWSSGTVETQYF
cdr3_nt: TGTGCCTGGAGTTCTGGGACAGTGGAGACCCAGTACTTC

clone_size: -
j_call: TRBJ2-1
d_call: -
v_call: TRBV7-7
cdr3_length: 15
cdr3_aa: CASSLAGGHYNEQFF
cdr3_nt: TGTGCCAGCAGCTTAGCAGGGGGACACTACAATGAGCAGTTCTTC

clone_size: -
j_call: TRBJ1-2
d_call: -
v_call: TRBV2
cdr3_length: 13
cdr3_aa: CASSAVSGYGYTF
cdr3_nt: TGTGCCAGCAGTGCGGTCAGCGGCTATGGCTACACCTTC

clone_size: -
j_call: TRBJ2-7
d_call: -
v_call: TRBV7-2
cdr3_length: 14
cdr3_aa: CASSLGGNSYEQYF
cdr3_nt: TGTGCCAGCAGCTTAGGAGGGAATAGTTACGAGCAGTACTTC

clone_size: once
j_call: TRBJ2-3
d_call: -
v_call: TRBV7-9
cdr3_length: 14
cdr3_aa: CASSPFGPPIIKAF
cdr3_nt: TGTGCCAGCAGCCCCTTTGGGCCCCCGATTATCAAGGCGTTT

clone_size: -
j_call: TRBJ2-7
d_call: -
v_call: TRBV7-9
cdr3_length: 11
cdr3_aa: CSSSFTGEQYF
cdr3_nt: TGTTCCAGCAGCTTCACGGGGGAGCAGTACTTC

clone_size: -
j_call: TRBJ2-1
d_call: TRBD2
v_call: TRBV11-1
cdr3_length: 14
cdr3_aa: CASSPHSAGDEQFF
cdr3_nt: TGTGCCAGCAGCCCTCATTCAGCGGGAGATGAGCAGTTCTTC

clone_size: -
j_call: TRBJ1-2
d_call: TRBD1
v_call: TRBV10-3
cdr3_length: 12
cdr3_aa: CAISGQGYGYTF
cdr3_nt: TGTGCCATCAGTGGACAGGGATATGGCTACACCTTC

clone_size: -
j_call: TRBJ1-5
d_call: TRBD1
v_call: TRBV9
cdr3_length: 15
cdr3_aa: CASSVTGTGVQPQHF
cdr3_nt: TGTGCCAGCAGCGTTACCGGGACAGGGGTACAGCCCCAGCATTTT

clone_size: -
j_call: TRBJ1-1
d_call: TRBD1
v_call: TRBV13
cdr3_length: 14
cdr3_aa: CASSTDTGATEAFF
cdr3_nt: TGTGCCAGCAGCACAGACACAGGGGCCACTGAAGCTTTCTTT

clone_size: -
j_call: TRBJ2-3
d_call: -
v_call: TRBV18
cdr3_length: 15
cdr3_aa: CASSLGLASTDTQYF
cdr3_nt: TGTGCCAGCTCACTCGGTTTAGCCAGCACAGATACGCAGTATTTT

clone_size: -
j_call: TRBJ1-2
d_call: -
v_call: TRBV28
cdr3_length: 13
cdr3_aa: CASKSPAYYGYTF
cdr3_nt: TGTGCCAGCAAGTCTCCAGCGTACTATGGCTACACCTTC

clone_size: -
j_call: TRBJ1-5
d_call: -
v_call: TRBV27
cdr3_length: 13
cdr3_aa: CASAVYSNQPQHF
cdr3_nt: TGTGCCAGCGCGGTTTATAGCAATCAGCCCCAGCATTTT

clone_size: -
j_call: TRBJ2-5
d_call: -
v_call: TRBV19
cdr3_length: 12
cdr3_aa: CASSPTQGTQYF
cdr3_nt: TGTGCCAGTAGCCCCACCCAGGGGACCCAGTACTTC

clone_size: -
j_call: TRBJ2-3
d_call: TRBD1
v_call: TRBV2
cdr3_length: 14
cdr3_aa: CASSRDRGTDTQYF
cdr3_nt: TGTGCCAGCTCCCGGGACAGGGGCACAGATACGCAGTATTTT

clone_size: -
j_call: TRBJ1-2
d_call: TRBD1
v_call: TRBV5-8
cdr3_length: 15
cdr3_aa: CASSPGQGGDYGYTF
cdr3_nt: TGTGCCAGCAGCCCCGGACAGGGAGGGGACTATGGCTACACCTTC

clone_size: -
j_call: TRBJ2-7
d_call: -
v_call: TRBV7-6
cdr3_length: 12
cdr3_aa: CASSSPGYEQYF
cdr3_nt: TGTGCCAGCAGCTCCCCAGGATACGAGCAGTACTTC

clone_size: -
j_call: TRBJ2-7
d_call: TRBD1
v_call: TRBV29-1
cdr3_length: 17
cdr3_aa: CSVVKVFQRQGVREQYF
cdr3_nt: TGCAGCGTTGTGAAGGTTTTCCAGCGACAGGGCGTGCGGGAGCAGTACTTC

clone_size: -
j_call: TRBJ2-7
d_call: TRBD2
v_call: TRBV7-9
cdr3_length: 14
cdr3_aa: CASSLERGGYEQYF
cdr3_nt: TGTGCCAGCAGCTTAGAGCGGGGGGGGTACGAGCAGTACTTC

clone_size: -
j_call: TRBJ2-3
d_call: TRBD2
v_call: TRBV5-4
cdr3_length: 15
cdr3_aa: CASSTGGGRTDTQYF
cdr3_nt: TGTGCCAGCAGCACCGGGGGGGGTCGCACAGATACGCAGTATTTT

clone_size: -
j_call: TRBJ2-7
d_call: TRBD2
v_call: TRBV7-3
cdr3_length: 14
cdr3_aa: CASSSGIAGDEQYF
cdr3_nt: TGTGCCAGCAGCTCAGGGATAGCGGGAGACGAGCAGTACTTC

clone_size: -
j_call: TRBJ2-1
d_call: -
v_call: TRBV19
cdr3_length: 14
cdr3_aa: CASTLSGQGNEQFF
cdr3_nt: TGTGCCAGTACGTTATCAGGCCAAGGTAATGAGCAGTTCTTC

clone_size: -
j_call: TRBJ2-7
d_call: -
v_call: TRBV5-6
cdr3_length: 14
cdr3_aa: CASSYGLPPLEQYF
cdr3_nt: TGTGCCAGCAGCTACGGACTGCCTCCACTCGAGCAGTACTTC

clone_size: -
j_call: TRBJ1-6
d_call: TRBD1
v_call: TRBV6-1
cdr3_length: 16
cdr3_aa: CASSEQGRGNNSPLHF
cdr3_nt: TGTGCCAGCAGTGAACAAGGCAGGGGGAATAATTCACCCCTCCACTTT

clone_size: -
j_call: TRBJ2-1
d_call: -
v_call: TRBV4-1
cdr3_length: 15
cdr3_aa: CASSTGSQGEGEQFF
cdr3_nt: TGCGCCAGCAGCACTGGCTCACAGGGGGAGGGTGAGCAGTTCTTC

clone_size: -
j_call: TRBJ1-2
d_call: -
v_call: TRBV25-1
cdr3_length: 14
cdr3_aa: CASSDWQGGRGYTF
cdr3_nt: TGTGCCAGCAGTGATTGGCAGGGTGGGCGTGGCTACACCTTC

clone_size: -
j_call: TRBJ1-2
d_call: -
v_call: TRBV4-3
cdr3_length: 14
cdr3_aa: CASSQDRQTYGYTF
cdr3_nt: TGCGCCAGCAGCCAAGATCGACAGACCTATGGCTACACCTTC

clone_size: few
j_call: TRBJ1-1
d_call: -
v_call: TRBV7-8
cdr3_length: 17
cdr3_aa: CASSLLAGAGTSAEAFF
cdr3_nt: TGTGCCAGCAGCTTACTCGCAGGAGCCGGGACAAGTGCTGAAGCTTTCTTT

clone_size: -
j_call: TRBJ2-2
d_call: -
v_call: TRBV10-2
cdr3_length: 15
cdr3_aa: CASSVRLGGTGELFF
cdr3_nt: TGCGCCAGCAGCGTTAGACTAGGAGGGACCGGGGAGCTGTTTTTT

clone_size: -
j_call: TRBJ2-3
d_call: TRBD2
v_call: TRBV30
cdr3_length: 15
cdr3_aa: CAWTHTSGRADTQYF
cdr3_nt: TGTGCCTGGACCCATACTAGCGGGAGAGCAGATACGCAGTATTTT

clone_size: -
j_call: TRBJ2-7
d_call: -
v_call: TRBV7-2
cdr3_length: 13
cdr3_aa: CASSLEMRELQYF
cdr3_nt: TGTGCCAGCAGCTTAGAAATGAGGGAGTTGCAGTACTTC

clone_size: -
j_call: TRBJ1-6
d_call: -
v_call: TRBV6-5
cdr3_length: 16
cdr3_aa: CASSYHSQAIVSPLHF
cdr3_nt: TGTGCCAGCAGTTACCACTCACAGGCCATAGTGTCACCCCTCCACTTT

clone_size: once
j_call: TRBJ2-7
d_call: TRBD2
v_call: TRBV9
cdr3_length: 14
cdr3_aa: CASSVGAGVGEQYF
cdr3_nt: TGTGCCAGCAGCGTAGGAGCGGGGGTAGGGGAGCAGTACTTC

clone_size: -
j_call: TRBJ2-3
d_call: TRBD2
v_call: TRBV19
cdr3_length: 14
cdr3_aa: CASSVAGGTDTQYF
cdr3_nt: TGTGCCAGTAGTGTAGCGGGGGGCACAGATACGCAGTATTTT